One sample yielded the 10 T cell receptor beta chains listed below, sequenced in a study of blood T cell repertoires in COVID-19. TCRdb's copy holds only in-frame clones and misses some; the assay was immunoSEQ multiplex PCR. This sample carries about 320,000 clones, about 86% of them seen once, and the ten largest clones take around 1.2%. The sample consisted of peripheral blood. The origin of the receptors is a woman between 45 and 65 years old with acute or convalescent COVID-19.

The gene calls are TRBV4-1 and TRBJ2-3; possibly TRBD2 for D (5 bases). Per the germline V gene, CDR1 is MGHRA and CDR2 is YSYEKL. This CDR3 has 16 amino acids. The V and J ends lost 0 bases and 4 bases respectively, with 14 bases between them. The CDR3 nucleotides are TGCGCCAGCAGCCAAGATTCGGGGATGCGGTCAGATACGCAGTATTTT. Protein: CASSQDSGMRSDTQYF.

This sequence joins TRBV5-1 and TRBJ2-2, with 9 bases lining up with TRBD1. Trimming took 4 bases from V and 5 from J; bases not matched to a gene: 6. This CDR3 is built from 15 residues. CDR1 is SGHRS, CDR2 YFSETQ, per germline. The CDR3 spells CASSLQGAGTGELFF. In DNA, the CDR3 is TGCGCCAGCAGCCTACAGGGGGCTGGGACCGGGGAGCTGTTTTTT.

Worth noting for this clone: An end of the junction does not agree with germline; a read error may underlie this. The chain is built from TRBV12-3 or TRBV12-4 and TRBJ1-1; TRBD1 is a possible D gene (5 bases). CDR3 length equals 9 residues. CDR3 bases: TGTGCCAGCAGCCGCGGGACCGATTTT. This codes for CASSRGTDF.

The chain uses TRBV3-1 (or the pseudogene TRBV3-2) and TRBJ2-5; D gene uncertain. CDR1 LGHDT and CDR2 YNNKEL come from the germline V gene (reference sequence). The CDR3 totals 12 residues. Trimming pared 3 bases from V and 4 bases from J, leaving 6 bases between. CDR3 protein: CASSHLRETQYF. DNA of the CDR3: TGTGCCAGCAGCCATCTTAGAGAGACCCAGTACTTC.

This chain connects TRBV2 to TRBJ1-5, with 8 bases fitting TRBD1. The germline gives CDR1 SNHLY, CDR2 FYNNEI. After removal of 4 bases from V and 7 bases from J, the junction contained 3 bases not matched to a gene. The CDR3 extends over 13 amino acids. The CDR3 coding sequence is TGTGCCAGCAGTGGGACAGGGCAACAGCCCCAGCATTTT. Its protein is CASSGTGQQPQHF.

This clone appeared many times. The CDR3 coding sequence is TGTGCGCCCCCTCGGCCGGGGGGTGAAGCTTTCTTT. This translates into CAPPRPGGEAFF. This chain uses TRBV19 with TRBJ1-1, with D possibly TRBD1 on 5 matching bases. Germline CDR1 reads LNHDA; CDR2 reads SQIVND (reference sequence). The CDR3 totals 12 residues.

The chain links TRBV6-6 to TRBJ1-4; TRBD1 is a possible D gene (5 bases). The germline CDR1 and CDR2 sequences are MNHNY and SVGAGI (reference sequence). The CDR3 has 14 residues. Trimming removed 6 bases from V and 7 bases from J, with 15 bases in between. CDR3: CASRPREGSEKLFF. Written as DNA, the CDR3 is TGTGCCAGCAGACCCAGGGAAGGTAGTGAAAAACTGTTTTTT.

V usage is TRBV6-5 and J usage is TRBJ2-7, with 7 nucleotides matching TRBD1. CDR1 and CDR2 from the germline V gene are MNHEY and SVGAGI. CDR3 length: 15 residues. Losses at the gene ends were 5 bases for V and 1 base for J; bases not matched to a gene: 8. The CDR3 region has the DNA TGTGCCAGCAGTACGTATTTGACAGGGTCCTACGAGCAGTACTTC. Protein sequence: CASSTYLTGSYEQYF.

V and J are TRBV15 and TRBJ2-3, with 13 bases aligning to TRBD2. V gave up 0 bases and J gave up 5 bases; unmatched junction bases: 5. Germline-derived CDR1 and CDR2 are LNHNV and YYDKDF (reference sequence). The CDR3 has 17 residues. The CDR3 sequence is CATSRELAGGPKDTQYF. CDR3 nucleotide sequence: TGTGCCACCAGCAGAGAACTAGCGGGAGGGCCGAAAGATACGCAGTATTTT.

The chain recombines TRBV10-3 with TRBJ1-1; D remains unclear. The length of the CDR3 is 15 residues. V was pared by 8 bases and J by 3 bases, with 19 bases between. The germline CDR1 and CDR2 sequences are ENHRY and SYGVKD. The CDR3: CAIGPGRVEDTEAFF. The CDR3, as DNA: TGTGCCATCGGTCCGGGGAGAGTAGAAGACACTGAAGCTTTCTTT.